This T cell receptor beta chain originates from a study of cytomegalovirus exposure and HLA in healthy donors. Details on this clone: No antigen is known for it.

The V gene's germline CDR1 is WNHNN and CDR2 SYGVQD (reference sequence). J lost 4 bases, V lost 8 bases, and 6 bases had no gene match. This CDR3 contains 14 residues. Despite likely unrecorded immune exposures, the donors were nominally healthy at the time of sampling. The PCR employed 60 Vbeta primers together with 13 Jbeta primers. As originally analysed: Roughly 80 million unique TCR beta chains, 10 million to 14 million shared, were counted in a later analysis. The repertoire was sequenced with immunoSEQ multiplex PCR; TCRdb's copy has only in-frame clones and lacks some. V, J and clone size reflect that table, while D and trimming were determined from the DNA. The sample carries some 120,000 clones, roughly 74% recorded once. Study results and limitations: A later analysis revealed that TCR association rates differed between HLA loci, peaking at DRB1 and bottoming out at HLA-C.

The TCR comes from a woman between 50 and 59 years old in good health and CMV-seropositive. The chain joins TRBV10-1 to TRBJ2-7; 12 bases map to TRBD1. Specimen: PBMCs. Here the CDR3 DNA reads TGCGCCAGCGCCCGGGACAGGGGGCCTTACGAGCAGTACTTC. It is translated as CASARDRGPYEQYF.